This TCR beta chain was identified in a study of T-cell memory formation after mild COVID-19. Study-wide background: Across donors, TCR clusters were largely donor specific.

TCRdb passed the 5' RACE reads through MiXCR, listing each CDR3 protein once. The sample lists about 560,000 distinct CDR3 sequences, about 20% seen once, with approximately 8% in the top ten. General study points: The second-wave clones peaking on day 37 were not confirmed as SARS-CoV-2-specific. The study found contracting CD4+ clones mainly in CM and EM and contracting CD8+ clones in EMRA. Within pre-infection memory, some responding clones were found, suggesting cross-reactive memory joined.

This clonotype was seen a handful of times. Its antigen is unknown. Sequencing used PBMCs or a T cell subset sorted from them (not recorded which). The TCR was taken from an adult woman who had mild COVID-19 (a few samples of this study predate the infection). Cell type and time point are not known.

The CDR3 DNA is TGCAGTGCTAGAATCGTCAGAACCTACGAGCAGTACTTC. Translated: CSARIVRTYEQYF. The V and J genes are TRBV20-1 and TRBJ2-7; D remains unclear. Trimming took 2 bases from V and 2 from J, leaving 10 bases between them. Germline-derived CDR1 and CDR2 are DFQATT and SNEGSKA (reference sequence). The CDR3 contains 13 residues.